These T cell receptor beta chains were read from a single sample in a study of cytomegalovirus exposure and HLA in healthy donors. Generated by immunoSEQ multiplex PCR, the TCRdb table keeps only in-frame clones and is missing some. The repertoire holds around 160,000 clones, with approximately 71% as singletons. Sequencing was done on a sample of PBMCs. These receptors originate from a male donor in good health and CMV-seronegative. CDR3s include the opening cysteine and the closing phenylalanine or tryptophan. The D gene is left open where the match is weak. Some rows mark clone size as missing; the rest say once, few, many or name a class of expanded clone.

V gene	D gene	J gene	clone size	CDR3 protein	CDR3 DNA
TRBV18	-	TRBJ1-1	-	CASSPLAGLQEDEAFF	TGTGCCAGCTCACCACTAGCGGGACTCCAGGAGGATGAAGCTTTCTTT
TRBV18	-	TRBJ1-1	-	CASSPDSGTGTEAFF	TGTGCCAGCTCACCGGACTCGGGAACGGGCACTGAAGCTTTCTTT
TRBV5-1	TRBD1	TRBJ2-7	-	CASSWGQGVDEQYF	TGCGCCAGCAGCTGGGGACAGGGGGTCGACGAGCAGTACTTC
TRBV5-1	TRBD2	TRBJ2-2	once	CASSFTSAANTGELFF	TGCGCCAGCAGCTTCACTAGCGCCGCGAACACCGGGGAGCTGTTTTTT
TRBV6-6	-	TRBJ1-5	-	CASSYGSGGDQPQHF	TGTGCCAGCAGTTACGGGTCGGGGGGAGATCAGCCCCAGCATTTT
TRBV19	TRBD1	TRBJ2-3	-	CASRQQGKDTQYF	TGTGCCAGTCGCCAACAGGGGAAAGATACGCAGTATTTT
TRBV6-5	-	TRBJ1-6	once	CASSYSLNSPLHF	TGTGCCAGCAGTTACTCCTTAAATTCACCCCTCCACTTT
TRBV9	-	TRBJ2-5	-	CASSPGIGKTQYF	TGTGCCAGCTCCCCTGGGATCGGGAAGACCCAGTACTTC
TRBV2	-	TRBJ1-2	-	CASSARGGYTF	TGTGCCAGCAGTGCCAGGGGTGGCTACACCTTC
TRBV28	TRBD1	TRBJ1-1	-	CASSLTENQIRDRAYTEAFF	TGTGCCAGCAGTTTAACCGAAAATCAGATCCGGGACAGGGCTTACACTGAAGCTTTCTTT
TRBV5-6	-	TRBJ2-3	-	CASLLGTSSGTQYF	TGTGCCAGCTTGCTTGGGACTTCTTCGGGGACGCAGTATTTT
TRBV28	TRBD2	TRBJ2-1	-	CASSLSGTAGEQFF	TGTGCCAGCAGTCTTAGCGGGACGGCCGGTGAGCAGTTCTTC
TRBV9	TRBD1	TRBJ2-7	-	CASSTSPRPPTGVTYEQYF	TGTGCCAGCAGCACATCCCCTAGACCCCCGACAGGGGTGACCTACGAGCAGTACTTC
TRBV6-1	-	TRBJ1-2	few	CASSGNRVSNYGYTF	TGTGCCAGCAGTGGCAACAGGGTATCAAACTATGGCTACACCTTC
TRBV5-1	-	TRBJ1-1	-	CASSPSRRTEAFF	TGCGCCAGCAGCCCCTCAAGGAGGACTGAAGCTTTCTTT
TRBV5-1	TRBD1	TRBJ1-2	-	CASSLEPRGGYTF	TGCGCCAGCAGCTTGGAACCCAGGGGGGGCTACACCTTC
TRBV5-6	-	TRBJ2-2	once	CASKEEGTNTGELFF	TGTGCCAGCAAGGAGGAGGGGACGAACACCGGGGAGCTGTTTTTT
TRBV19	TRBD1	TRBJ2-1	few	CASSSLTTGTGNEQFF	TGTGCCAGTAGTAGCCTCACGACCGGGACAGGCAATGAGCAGTTCTTC
TRBV15	TRBD1	TRBJ1-5	-	CATSRGGTGGVNQPQHF	TGTGCCACCAGCAGAGGGGGGACAGGAGGTGTAAATCAGCCCCAGCATTTT
TRBV30	TRBD2	TRBJ2-7	-	CAWSGLAGVGEQYF	TGTGCCTGGAGCGGACTAGCGGGAGTGGGGGAGCAGTACTTC
TRBV2	-	TRBJ1-2	-	CASRGYGYTF	TGTGCCTCCCGAGGGTATGGCTACACCTTC
TRBV4-3	TRBD1	TRBJ2-5	-	CASSQFYLDRDFAETQYF	TGCGCCAGCAGCCAGTTTTATTTAGACAGGGATTTCGCAGAGACCCAGTACTTC
TRBV4-1	TRBD2	TRBJ2-5	-	CASSRTGLAGGREQYF	TGCGCCAGCAGTCGCACGGGACTAGCGGGAGGGCGGGAGCAGTACTTC
TRBV5-6	TRBD1	TRBJ2-7	-	CARGVVGRPTGESYYEQYF	TGTGCCAGGGGGGTGGTGGGCAGACCGACAGGGGAGTCATACTACGAGCAGTACTTC
TRBV7-2	TRBD1	TRBJ2-5	few	CASSSTGAKETQYF	TGTGCCAGCAGCTCCACAGGGGCCAAAGAGACCCAGTACTTC
TRBV9	-	TRBJ2-5	-	CASSVEGLAETQYF	TGTGCCAGCAGCGTAGAAGGCCTAGCAGAGACCCAGTACTTC
TRBV2	-	TRBJ2-2	-	CASRPGISTGELFF	TGTGCCAGCAGACCCGGGATCTCAACCGGGGAGCTGTTTTTT
TRBV7-9	-	TRBJ1-1	-	CASSFGVYTEAFF	TGTGCCAGCAGCTTTGGAGTCTACACTGAAGCTTTCTTT
TRBV6-1	-	TRBJ1-1	-	CASREAPNTEAFF	TGTGCCAGTCGGGAGGCTCCGAACACTGAAGCTTTCTTT
TRBV5-1	TRBD1	TRBJ1-2	-	CASSGGDRAKGTF	TGCGCCAGCAGCGGGGGAGACAGGGCCAAGGGCACCTTC
TRBV6-1	TRBD2	TRBJ2-7	-	CASSPGTSNSYEQYF	TGTGCCAGTAGTCCCGGGACTAGTAACTCCTACGAGCAGTACTTC
TRBV15	TRBD1	TRBJ1-5	-	CATRGTGRNNQPQHF	TGTGCCACCAGGGGGACAGGGAGAAACAATCAGCCCCAGCATTTT
TRBV6-5	-	TRBJ2-7	once	CASSYSLASSYEQYF	TGTGCCAGCAGTTACTCGCTAGCATCCTCCTACGAGCAGTACTTC
TRBV6-1	TRBD1	TRBJ1-4	once	CASSEGTGTNEKLFF	TGTGCCAGCAGTGAAGGGACAGGCACTAATGAAAAACTGTTTTTT
TRBV5-4	TRBD1	TRBJ2-7	-	CASGQGDYEQYF	TGTGCCAGCGGACAGGGGGATTACGAGCAGTACTTC
TRBV7-9	-	TRBJ2-1	-	CASSSDSYNEQFF	TGTGCCAGCAGCTCCGACAGCTACAATGAGCAGTTCTTC
TRBV28	TRBD1	TRBJ1-2	-	CASRETGPIGGYTF	TGTGCCAGCAGAGAGACAGGGCCTATTGGGGGCTACACCTTC
TRBV5-1	TRBD1	TRBJ1-2	-	CASSLAGTVNYGYTF	TGCGCCAGCAGCTTGGCTGGGACAGTTAACTATGGCTACACCTTC
TRBV5-1	-	TRBJ1-1	-	CASSPRQDNTEAFF	TGCGCCAGCAGCCCTCGACAAGATAACACTGAAGCTTTCTTT
TRBV5-1	TRBD2	TRBJ2-7	-	CASSLYTSGSDEQYF	TGCGCCAGCAGCTTGTACACTAGCGGGAGCGACGAGCAGTACTTC
TRBV7-9	-	TRBJ2-7	-	CASSSTSGHRGYEQYF	TGTGCCAGCAGCTCTACTTCGGGACACCGTGGCTACGAGCAGTACTTC
TRBV6-4	-	TRBJ2-1	medium-sized	CASSEGTSPQFF	TGTGCCAGCAGTGAAGGCACTAGCCCTCAGTTCTTC
TRBV7-9	TRBD1	TRBJ1-5	-	CASSLTGTGFQPQHF	TGTGCCAGCAGCTTAACCGGGACAGGGTTTCAGCCCCAGCATTTT
TRBV11-2	TRBD2	TRBJ2-3	-	CASSEGLPLSTDTQYF	TGTGCCAGCAGCGAGGGACTACCCCTTAGCACAGATACGCAGTATTTT
TRBV2	TRBD1	TRBJ1-4	few	CASSRTGKEKLFF	TGTGCCAGCAGCCGGACAGGGAAGGAAAAACTGTTTTTT
TRBV6-1	-	TRBJ1-5	once	CASRNPGEQPQHF	TGTGCCAGCAGGAATCCAGGGGAGCAGCCCCAGCATTTT
TRBV6-6	-	TRBJ2-7	-	CASRDRAYEQYF	TGTGCCAGCAGGGACAGAGCCTACGAGCAGTACTTC
TRBV9	TRBD1	TRBJ2-7	-	CASSPGQGGTYEQYF	TGTGCCAGCAGCCCGGGACAGGGGGGGACCTACGAGCAGTACTTC
TRBV6-1	-	TRBJ1-1	-	CASSVQGRTEAFF	TGTGCCAGCAGTGTACAGGGAAGGACTGAAGCTTTCTTT
TRBV4-1	-	TRBJ1-1	few	CASSHRGAGTEAFF	TGCGCCAGCAGCCACCGTGGGGCGGGGACTGAAGCTTTCTTT
TRBV18	-	TRBJ2-3	-	CASSPPGGDTQYF	TGTGCCAGCTCACCACCCGGTGGAGATACGCAGTATTTT
TRBV29-1	TRBD1	TRBJ1-1	-	CSVETGMSNTEAFF	TGCAGCGTTGAGACAGGGATGTCGAACACTGAAGCTTTCTTT
TRBV27	-	TRBJ1-5	once	CASSLSPVEQPQHF	TGTGCCAGCAGTTTATCTCCGGTAGAACAGCCCCAGCATTTT
TRBV18	-	TRBJ1-2	once	CASSPREGGYTF	TGTGCCAGCTCACCACGAGAGGGCGGCTACACCTTC